These 27 T cell receptor beta chains originate from one sample sequenced in a study of T-cell reconstitution after alpha-beta-depleted transplantation in children. Library preparation (for TCRbeta) was performed with unique molecular identifiers. TCRdb passed the PCR reads through MiXCR, listing each CDR3 protein once. The sample consists of 420,000 or so distinct CDR3 sequences, about 11% of them appearing once. Specimen: PBMCs from the stem cell graft donor, collected from the stem cell graft. These receptors were obtained from a human donor who donated a stem cell graft to a child with acute myeloid leukemia.

There are a few counts of this clonotype. CDR3: CASRESGEETQYF. The CDR3 nucleotides are TGTGCCTCCCGGGAGAGCGGGGAAGAGACCCAGTACTTC. The chain recombines TRBV6-1 with TRBJ2-5; 7 bases line up with TRBD2. This CDR3 region has 13 residues. Germline CDR1 is MNHNS and CDR2 is SASEGT. Trimming cost V 11 bases and J 3 bases; bases outside gene matches: 9.

The rearrangement joins TRBV29-1 to TRBJ2-7; a possible D gene is TRBD1 (6 bases). The CDR3 is 13 residues long. V lost 5 bases and J 1 base, leaving 12 bases between the germline ends. Germline V gene sequence: CDR1 SQVTM, CDR2 ANQGSEA. The chain's CDR3 is CSVLTGDSYEQYV. The CDR3 DNA is TGCAGCGTTCTGACAGGAGATTCCTACGAGCAGTACGTC.

The sample holds many counts of this clonotype. For the CDR3, the DNA is TGCGCCAGCAGCCCCGTCGGGGGGTCCAGCACTGAAGCTTTCTTT. The encoded protein is CASSPVGGSSTEAFF. This rearrangement joins TRBV5-1 to TRBJ1-1; D may be TRBD1 (5 bases). The CDR3 consists of 15 residues. Germline V gene lookup returns CDR1 SGHRS and CDR2 YFSETQ. Trimming took 4 bases from V and 4 from J, leaving 17 bases between them.

For the CDR3, the DNA is TGTGCCAGCAGCTTAGCGCGAACCTACGAGCAGTACGTC. Translating it yields CASSLARTYEQYV. The chain carries TRBV7-2 and TRBJ2-7; no clear D. Germline V gene data show CDR1 as SGHTA and CDR2 as FQGNSA. The CDR3 is 13 residues long. Between the trimmed V and J ends, which lost 0 bases and 2 bases, there was a span of 5 bases.

The V call is TRBV4-1, the J call TRBJ2-3; tentatively, D is TRBD2 (7 bases). The CDR3 has 15 residues. V shed 1 base and J shed 4 bases, with 12 bases lying between them. CDR1 is MGHRA and CDR2 is YSYEKL in the germline V gene. This CDR3 is CASSQAGGLADTQYF. CDR3 DNA sequence: TGCGCCAGCAGCCAAGCGGGGGGCCTCGCAGATACGCAGTATTTT.

This clonotype has just a few counts. This chain joins TRBV10-3 and TRBJ2-7; 9 bases fit TRBD1. The V segment lost 8 bases and the J segment 3 bases; nucleotides outside the gene matches: 5. The V gene's germline CDR1 is ENHRY and CDR2 SYGVKD. This CDR3 region has 13 residues. In DNA, the CDR3 is TGTGCCATCGGAAGGGACAGGGACTACGAGCAGTACTTC. It specifies CAIGRDRDYEQYF.

This clonotype was counted between two and nine times. The V call is TRBV7-8, the J call TRBJ2-3, with D hard to call. The CDR3 sequence is 14 residues long. The germline V and J ends were trimmed by 4 bases and 4 bases, with 12 bases remaining between them. The germline V gene encodes CDR1 SGHVS and CDR2 FQNEAQ. The CDR3 DNA is TGTGCCAGCAGCTCGGTCGTTGGGTCAGATACGCAGTATTTT. This encodes CASSSVVGSDTQYF.

This clonotype was counted many times. The rearrangement uses TRBV5-1 and TRBJ2-1; 11 bases agree with TRBD2. The CDR3 sequence is 15 residues long. Per germline, CDR1 SGHRS and CDR2 YFSETQ. V lost 1 base to trimming and J lost 6 bases; unmatched junction nucleotides: 3. The CDR3 DNA reads as TGCGCCAGCAGCTTGAGTAGCGGGAGGGCCAATGAGCAGTTCTTC. Amino acid sequence: CASSLSSGRANEQFF.

The chain joins TRBV19 to TRBJ2-1; D is undetermined. The CDR3 covers 14 residues. Trimming left V 3 bases short and J 8 bases short, with 14 bases between. Germline loops: CDR1 LNHDA, CDR2 SQIVND (reference sequence). This CDR3 reads CASSIASGGDEQFF. CDR3 nucleotides: TGTGCCAGTAGTATCGCGTCAGGCGGTGATGAGCAGTTCTTC.

This clonotype was counted many times. This sequence joins TRBV5-6 and TRBJ1-1, with D possibly being TRBD1 (5 bases). Germline values: CDR1 SGHDT, CDR2 YYEEEE. Between the trimmed V and J ends, which lost 3 bases and 5 bases, there was a span of 11 bases. CDR3 length: 13 residues. The chain's CDR3 is CASSWTGGTEAFF. The CDR3 DNA is TGTGCCAGCAGCTGGACCGGGGGTACTGAAGCTTTCTTT. The full variable domain, rest sourced from reference TRBV5-6 and TRBJ1-1, is DAGVTQSPTHLIKTRGQQVTLRCSPKSGHDTVSWYQQALGQGPQFIFQYYEEEERQRGNFPDRFSGHQFPNYSSELNVNALLLGDSALYLCASSWTGGTEAFFGQGTRLTVV.

This clonotype was recorded a few times. This chain joins TRBV5-5 and TRBJ2-5; D may be TRBD1 or TRBD2 (6 bases each). The length of the CDR3 is 17 residues. V was pared by 4 bases and J by 2 bases, with 21 bases between. In germline, CDR1 is SGHKS, CDR2 YYEKEE (reference sequence). The CDR3 sequence is CASSHGEVGTIQETQYF. The CDR3 coding sequence is TGTGCCAGCAGCCACGGGGAGGTGGGGACAATTCAAGAGACCCAGTACTTC.

There are a few counts of this clonotype. V usage is TRBV12-3 or TRBV12-4 and J usage is TRBJ2-1, with a weak D call TRBD2 (6 bases). Trimming shortened V by 7 bases and J by 7 bases, and 17 bases separated the two germline ends. This CDR3 is 14 amino acids long. CDR3 loop: CASTREGGVNEQFF. DNA of the CDR3: TGTGCCAGCACCCGTGAGGGAGGAGTTAATGAGCAGTTCTTC.

This clonotype came up a few times. The chain is built from TRBV7-2 and TRBJ2-1, with D hard to call. This CDR3 spans 12 amino acids. CDR1 SGHTA and CDR2 FQGNSA come from the germline V gene. V was pared by 5 bases and J by 9 bases, with 11 bases between. The CDR3: CASSPPRAEQFF. The CDR3 coding sequence is TGTGCCAGCAGCCCTCCGCGAGCTGAGCAGTTCTTC.

Written as DNA, the CDR3 is TGTGCCAGCAGCGGTAGCGGGATCTACGAGCAGTACTTC. It yields the protein CASSGSGIYEQYF. This chain links TRBV7-9 with TRBJ2-7; 8 positions match TRBD2. The CDR3 runs 13 residues. Germline V gene lookup returns CDR1 SEHNR and CDR2 FQNEAQ (reference sequence). V lost 5 bases to trimming and J lost 3 bases; unmatched junction nucleotides: 3.

This chain links TRBV12-3 or TRBV12-4 with TRBJ1-1; possible D gene TRBD1, 5 bases. V dropped 5 bases and J dropped 4 bases, with 26 bases sitting between them. There are 18 residues in the CDR3. The CDR3 coding sequence is TGTGCCAGCAGTCCCCCGACGAGTAGTCGACAGCCGGGCACTGAAGCTTTCTTT. It yields the protein CASSPPTSSRQPGTEAFF.

In this sample, this clonotype turned up many times. This chain connects TRBV9 to TRBJ1-2; TRBD1 matches 7 bases. CDR1 is SGDLS, CDR2 YYNGEE, per germline. The CDR3 sequence is 13 residues long. V shed 4 bases and J 2 bases; nucleotides not matched to a gene: 2. This CDR3 reads CASSPQGNYGYTF. For the CDR3, the DNA is TGTGCCAGCAGCCCACAGGGGAACTATGGCTACACCTTC.

This clonotype turned up a few times. This rearrangement joins TRBV12-3 or TRBV12-4 to TRBJ1-1; no definite D call. The CDR3 runs to 14 residues. Trimming stripped 3 bases from V and 1 base from J, with 9 bases between. CDR3 sequence: CASSFASRNTEAFF. CDR3 bases: TGTGCCAGCAGTTTCGCTTCGCGGAACACTGAAGCTTTCTTT.

This clonotype appeared many times. The chain carries TRBV29-1 and TRBJ2-3; D is possibly TRBD2 (6 bases). The germline V and J ends were trimmed by 7 bases and 2 bases, with 10 bases remaining between them. Germline CDR1 SQVTM, CDR2 ANQGSEA. This CDR3 is built from 12 residues. CDR3 residues: CSAGVNTDTQYF. The CDR3, as DNA: TGCAGCGCGGGGGTGAACACAGATACGCAGTATTTT.

There are many counts of this clonotype. The chain uses TRBV29-1 and TRBJ2-5; possibly TRBD1 for D (6 bases). CDR3 size: 13 residues. Germline lookup yields CDR1 SQVTM and CDR2 ANQGSEA. Trimming pared 4 bases from V and 0 bases from J, leaving 9 bases between. The CDR3 sequence is CSVARGYQETQYF. The CDR3, as DNA: TGCAGCGTTGCCAGGGGTTACCAAGAGACCCAGTACTTC.

This clonotype was seen at least ten times. This chain joins TRBV4-1 and TRBJ2-7; D remains ambiguous. CDR3 size: 13 residues. The germline gives CDR1 MGHRA, CDR2 YSYEKL. With 5 bases removed from V and 5 bases from J, the gap between germline ends came to 13 bases. DNA of the CDR3: TGCGCCAGCAGCAATGGCCCCGATAACGAGCAGTACTTC. Amino acid sequence: CASSNGPDNEQYF.

This clonotype was counted only a few times. This chain uses TRBV20-1 with TRBJ2-5, with TRBD1 matching over 8 bases. Germline CDR1 DFQATT, CDR2 SNEGSKA (reference sequence). CDR3 length: 13 residues. V lost 6 bases to trimming and J lost 4 bases; unmatched junction nucleotides: 7. The CDR3 sequence is CSATRGRGETQYF. In DNA form, the CDR3 reads TGCAGTGCCACCAGGGGGCGGGGAGAGACCCAGTACTTC.

This chain uses TRBV20-1 with TRBJ2-5; D possibly corresponds to TRBD2 (5 bases). Trimming left V 3 bases short and J 3 bases short, with 14 bases between. The CDR3 extends over 14 amino acids. The V gene's germline CDR1 is DFQATT and CDR2 SNEGSKA (reference sequence). The CDR3 region is CSARWTSGKETQYF. The DNA for the CDR3 is TGCAGTGCTAGGTGGACTTCTGGAAAAGAGACCCAGTACTTC.

This clonotype turned up a few times. The chain employs TRBV5-6 and TRBJ1-1, with TRBD1 matching 7 bases. Unmatched junction bases numbered 13, after V lost 2 bases and J lost 6 bases. Germline CDR1 SGHDT, CDR2 YYEEEE. The CDR3 consists of 16 residues. CDR3: CASSFGQAMGFSEAFF. The DNA of the CDR3 is TGTGCCAGCAGCTTTGGACAGGCGATGGGGTTCTCTGAAGCTTTCTTT.

This chain links TRBV3-1 with TRBJ1-2; 10 nucleotides align to TRBD1. The germline CDR1 and CDR2 sequences are LGHDT and YNNKEL (reference sequence). V lost 0 bases and J lost 6; bases outside the gene matches: 10. The CDR3 consists of 17 residues. The CDR3 sequence: CASSQDATMTGGHGYTF. In DNA, the CDR3 is TGTGCCAGCAGCCAAGACGCTACAATGACAGGGGGCCATGGCTACACCTTC.

Many counts were recorded for this clonotype. V and J are TRBV10-2 and TRBJ2-5; D not certain. Germline V lookup: CDR1 WSHSY, CDR2 SAAADI. The V gene lost 2 bases and the J gene lost 3 bases, with 4 bases spanning the gap. The CDR3 extends over 12 amino acids. Here the CDR3 DNA reads TGCGCCAGCAGTGAGGACGAAGAGACCCAGTACTTC. This encodes CASSEDEETQYF.

The chain recombines TRBV10-2 with TRBJ2-3, with D possibly being TRBD2 (6 bases). CDR1 and CDR2 (germline): WSHSY, SAAADI. The V end was cut by 3 bases, the J end by 0 bases, with 10 bases between. The CDR3 covers 15 residues. This CDR3 reads CASSERLESTDTQYF. In DNA, the CDR3 is TGCGCCAGCAGTGAAAGACTAGAGAGCACAGATACGCAGTATTTT.

The rearrangement links TRBV29-1 to TRBJ2-1; 11 bases agree with TRBD2. The CDR3 runs 17 residues. The germline CDR1 and CDR2 sequences are SQVTM and ANQGSEA. The junction had 11 bases not matched to a gene; V was cut back by 7 bases and J by 0 bases. The CDR3 sequence is CSGLGLAASSSYNEQFF. CDR3 nucleotide sequence: TGCAGCGGGCTGGGACTAGCGGCGTCGAGCTCCTACAATGAGCAGTTCTTC.